Below, 6 T cell receptor beta chains from the same sample are listed, as sequenced in a study of OX40 agonist ivuxolimab in advanced cancers. Assay: immunoSEQ multiplex PCR; the TCRdb copy retains only in-frame clones and omits some. The table has 55,000 to 65,000 clones, under 85% seen once; the top ten hold about 6%. This sample comprised CD4+ or CD8+ T cells sorted from blood, obtained in a trial of the OX40 agonist ivuxolimab. The receptors shown here come from an adult with an advanced solid tumor such as melanoma, head and neck, liver or kidney cancer.

This sequence joins TRBV15 and TRBJ2-5; the match to TRBD2 covers 16 bases. This CDR3 is 17 amino acids long. Per germline, CDR1 LNHNV and CDR2 YYDKDF (reference sequence). V shed 0 bases and J 3 bases; nucleotides not matched to a gene: 1. CDR3 region: CATSREGTSGGEETQYF. The CDR3 DNA reads TGTGCCACCAGCAGAGAGGGGACTAGCGGGGGGGAAGAGACCCAGTACTTC. Supplemented by reference TRBV15 and TRBJ2-5, the full variable domain reads DAMVIQNPRYQVTQFGKPVTLSCSQTLNHNVMYWYQQKSSQAPKLLFHYYDKDFNNEADTPDNFQSRRPNTSFCFLDIRSPGLGDTAMYLCATSREGTSGGEETQYFGPGTRLLVL.

The rearrangement uses TRBV5-1 and TRBJ1-1; possibly TRBD1 for D (5 bases). This CDR3 has 15 amino acids. V was shortened by 4 bases and J by 6 bases, with 19 bases between the two germline ends. Germline assignment: CDR1 SGHRS and CDR2 YFSETQ. CDR3 coding DNA: TGCGCCAGCAGCGAGGGGTGTGGGGGAGAAGCTGAAGCTTTCTTT. This translates into CASSEGCGGEAEAFF.

J is TRBJ2-3 and V is TRBV19; 9 bases line up with TRBD1. V shed 6 bases and J 5 bases; nucleotides not matched to a gene: 6. Germline-derived CDR1 and CDR2 are LNHDA and SQIVND (reference sequence). This CDR3 is 14 amino acids long. The CDR3 is CASSRDRVIDTQYF. The DNA of the CDR3 is TGTGCCAGTAGCCGGGACAGGGTGATAGATACGCAGTATTTT.

The rearrangement links TRBV2 to TRBJ2-1; 9 nucleotides align to TRBD2. V trimming: 5 bases; J trimming: 5 bases; junction bases outside the gene matches: 4. The CDR3 is made up of 14 amino acids. Germline V gives CDR1 SNHLY, CDR2 FYNNEI. The CDR3 nucleotides are TGTGCCAGCAGTATAGCGGGAGTGAACAATGAGCAGTTCTTC. Translation gives CASSIAGVNNEQFF.

The rearrangement uses TRBV6-1 and TRBJ1-1; D not resolved. The ends were cut back, 4 bases at V and 3 bases at J, with 9 bases in the middle. Germline assignment: CDR1 MNHNS and CDR2 SASEGT. CDR3 length equals 13 residues. The CDR3 spells CASSGLFYTEAFF. DNA for the CDR3: TGTGCCAGCAGTGGTCTATTTTACACTGAAGCTTTCTTT.

J is TRBJ1-1 and V is TRBV6-4; no reliable D call. The V end was cut by 0 bases, the J end by 5 bases, with 10 bases between. Germline loops: CDR1 MRHNA, CDR2 SNTAGT. The CDR3 is 14 residues long. The CDR3 protein is CASSDSSRGTEAFF. In DNA, the CDR3 is TGTGCCAGCAGTGACTCGTCTAGAGGGACTGAAGCTTTCTTT.